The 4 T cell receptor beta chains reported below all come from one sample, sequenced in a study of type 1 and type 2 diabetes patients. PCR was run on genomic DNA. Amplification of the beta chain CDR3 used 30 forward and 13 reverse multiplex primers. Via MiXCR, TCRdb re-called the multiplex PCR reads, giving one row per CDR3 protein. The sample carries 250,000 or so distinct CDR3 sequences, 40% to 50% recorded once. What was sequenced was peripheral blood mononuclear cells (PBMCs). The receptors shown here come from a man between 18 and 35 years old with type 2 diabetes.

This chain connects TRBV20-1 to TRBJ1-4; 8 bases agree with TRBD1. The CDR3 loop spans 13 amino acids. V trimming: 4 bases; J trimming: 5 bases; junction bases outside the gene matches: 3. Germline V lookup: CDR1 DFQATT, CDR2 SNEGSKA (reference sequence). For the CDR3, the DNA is TGCAGTGCTATGGACAGGGAAAATGAAAAACTGTTTTTT. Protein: CSAMDRENEKLFF.

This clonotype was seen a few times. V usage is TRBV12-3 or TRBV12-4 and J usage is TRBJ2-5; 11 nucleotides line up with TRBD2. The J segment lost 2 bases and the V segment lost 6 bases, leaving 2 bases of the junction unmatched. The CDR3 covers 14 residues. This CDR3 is CASSRTSGQETQYF. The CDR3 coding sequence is TGTGCCAGCAGCCGGACTAGCGGGCAAGAGACCCAGTACTTC.

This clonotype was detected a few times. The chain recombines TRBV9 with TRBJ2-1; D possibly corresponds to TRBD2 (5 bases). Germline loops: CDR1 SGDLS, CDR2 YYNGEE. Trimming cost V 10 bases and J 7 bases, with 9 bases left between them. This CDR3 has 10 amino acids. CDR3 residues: CASGGNEQFF. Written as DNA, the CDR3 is TGTGCCTCCGGAGGAAATGAGCAGTTCTTC.

CDR3 residues: CASWGLSAEAFF. DNA of the CDR3: TGTGCCAGCTGGGGTTTGAGCGCTGAAGCTTTCTTT. The chain joins TRBV27 to TRBJ1-1, with D hard to call. Germline lookup yields CDR1 MNHEY and CDR2 SMNVEV (reference sequence). The CDR3 length is 12 residues. V lost 8 bases and J 6 bases, leaving 13 bases between the germline ends.